These T cell receptor beta chains were read from a single sample in a study of blood T cell repertoires in COVID-19. Profiling relied on immunoSEQ multiplex PCR, and the TCRdb table lists in-frame clones only, not all of them. Here the sample spans 200,000 to 300,000 clones, about 90% being singletons. Sequenced material: PBMCs or T cells enriched from blood (not recorded which). Receptor source: a man in his fifties who had been exposed to COVID-19. Both conserved end residues are trimmed from each CDR3. Each record gives: V gene, J gene, CDR3 protein.

TRBV18,TRBJ2-1,ASSPPKSGNEQF
TRBV6-5,TRBJ1-2,ASSYERTGYGYT
TRBV6-6,TRBJ1-2,ASRQEGAYGYT
TRBV15,TRBJ2-5,ATSRGSGRYETQY
TRBV30,TRBJ2-5,AWSALWGGGRETQY
TRBV10-3,TRBJ2-7,AISGTGYMEQY
TRBV20-1,TRBJ1-5,SASSLSKGGQPQH
TRBV2,TRBJ2-1,ASFEAALSYNEQF
TRBV11-3,TRBJ2-5,ASSFHRGLQETQY
TRBV24-1,TRBJ1-5,ATSDLYTGSLN
TRBV6-6,TRBJ2-5,ASSFGRMETQY
TRBV30,TRBJ2-2,AWTLDPSRAGGPFRTGELF
TRBV10-3,TRBJ1-5,AISETGGHSNQPQH
TRBV24-1,TRBJ2-4,ATSDPTGLAKNIQY
TRBV11-3,TRBJ2-2,ASSLDYGQGTGELF
TRBV5-1,TRBJ2-2,ASSLSDLGTGELF